One and the same sample provided the 13 T cell receptor beta chains below, sequenced in a study of cytomegalovirus exposure and HLA in healthy donors. The study ran its PCR with 60 Vbeta and 13 Jbeta primers. Profiling relied on immunoSEQ multiplex PCR, and the TCRdb table lists in-frame clones only, not all of them. The sample lists over 150,000 clones, more than 70% occurring once. The sequenced sample consisted of PBMCs. The receptor source for this set is a male donor in good health and CMV-seronegative.

In DNA form, the CDR3 reads TGTGCCAGCAGTGAGAGGGGGGGTTACAATGAGCAGTTCTTC. This sequence encodes CASSERGGYNEQFF. The V call is TRBV6-1, the J call TRBJ2-1; D is possibly TRBD2 (7 bases). This CDR3 is 14 amino acids long. Trimming stripped 3 bases from V and 4 bases from J, with 10 bases between. The germline CDR1 and CDR2 sequences are MNHNS and SASEGT.

The chain combines TRBV9 with TRBJ1-5, with D unresolved. Germline CDR1 reads SGDLS; CDR2 reads YYNGEE. Trimming cost V 0 bases and J 3 bases, with 7 bases left between them. The CDR3 has 14 amino acids. CDR3: CASSVADFNQPQHF. CDR3 nucleotide sequence: TGTGCCAGCAGCGTAGCAGATTTCAATCAGCCCCAGCATTTT. The whole variable domain, remainder taken from reference TRBV9 and TRBJ1-5, is DSGVTQTPKHLITATGQRVTLRCSPRSGDLSVYWYQQSLDQGLQFLIQYYNGEERAKGNILERFSAQQFPDLHSELNLSSLELGDSALYFCASSVADFNQPQHFGDGTRLSIL.

V and J are TRBV27 and TRBJ2-2, with 8 nucleotides matching TRBD2. Germline V gene sequence: CDR1 MNHEY, CDR2 SMNVEV (reference sequence). This CDR3 is built from 14 residues. J was trimmed by 4 bases and V by 2 bases; bases with no gene match: 0. The chain's CDR3 is CASSLLAGTGELFF. In nucleotides, the CDR3 is TGTGCCAGCAGTTTACTAGCGGGCACCGGGGAGCTGTTTTTT.

V gene TRBV10-3 combines with J gene TRBJ1-4; D perhaps matches TRBD1 (5 bases). The CDR3 runs 16 residues. Trimming pared 0 bases from V and 8 bases from J, leaving 16 bases between. From germline, CDR1 is ENHRY and CDR2 SYGVKD. This CDR3 reads CAISESSGTRTEKLFF. CDR3 sequence (DNA): TGTGCCATCAGTGAGTCCTCCGGGACTCGGACAGAAAAACTGTTTTTT.

The rearrangement joins TRBV2 to TRBJ1-2; D may be TRBD1 (5 bases). Trimming took 10 bases from V and 0 from J, leaving 12 bases between them. The CDR3 sequence is 13 residues long. Germline lookup yields CDR1 SNHLY and CDR2 FYNNEI. In DNA form, the CDR3 reads TGTGCCACCATGACAGACTCTAACTATGGCTACACCTTC. This sequence encodes CATMTDSNYGYTF.

This chain connects TRBV2 to TRBJ2-3, with TRBD2 matching 8 bases. The CDR3 runs 15 residues. Trimming took 7 bases from V and 3 from J; bases not matched to a gene: 9. The V gene's germline CDR1 is SNHLY and CDR2 FYNNEI. In nucleotides, the CDR3 is TGTGCCAGCAAGCGAGAAGCGGGGGAAACAGATACGCAGTATTTT. It translates to CASKREAGETDTQYF.

The chain recombines TRBV6-5 with TRBJ2-2; D might be TRBD2 (5 bases). V lost 3 bases and J lost 8, with 13 bases in between. Germline V gives CDR1 MNHEY, CDR2 SVGAGI. This CDR3 contains 14 residues. In DNA, the CDR3 is TGTGCCAGCAGTTATTCCCGATGGAGGGGGGAGCTGTTTTTT. Translated, it gives CASSYSRWRGELFF.

V usage is TRBV7-3 and J usage is TRBJ2-1; D may be TRBD2 (5 bases). The germline CDR1 and CDR2 sequences are SGHTA and FQGTGA. This CDR3 contains 13 residues. Trimming pared 5 bases from V and 5 bases from J, leaving 10 bases between. DNA for the CDR3: TGTGCCAGCAGCCGTGGGAGTGACAATGAGCAGTTCTTC. Translating it yields CASSRGSDNEQFF.

This chain joins TRBV7-8 and TRBJ2-5; TRBD1 is a possible D gene (5 bases). The V and J ends lost 3 bases and 2 bases respectively, with 10 bases between them. Germline loops: CDR1 SGHVS, CDR2 FQNEAQ. This CDR3 region has 14 residues. CDR3 DNA: TGTGCCAGCAGCTTTTCAGGGCGACAAGAGACCCAGTACTTC. Translating gives CASSFSGRQETQYF.

This clone was recorded a few times. The chain recombines TRBV20-1 with TRBJ2-7; D not resolved. Germline assignment: CDR1 DFQATT and CDR2 SNEGSKA (reference sequence). This CDR3 is built from 11 residues. Between the trimmed V and J ends, which lost 2 bases and 1 base, there was a span of 3 bases. CDR3 in DNA: TGCAGTGCTAGACCTTCCTACGAGCAGTACTTC. It encodes CSARPSYEQYF.

The rearrangement joins TRBV5-1 to TRBJ2-1, with a weak D call TRBD1 (6 bases). The V end was cut by 2 bases, the J end by 8 bases, with 14 bases between. Germline V gene data show CDR1 as SGHRS and CDR2 as YFSETQ. This CDR3 comprises 14 residues. The CDR3 protein is CASSLTTGKDEQFF. CDR3 in DNA: TGCGCCAGCAGCTTAACCACAGGGAAAGATGAGCAGTTCTTC.

The chain employs TRBV4-1 and TRBJ2-5, with TRBD1 identical over 8 bases. Matching the DNA end better, TRBJ2-7 makes the J call doubtful. The germline V gene has CDR1 MGHRA and CDR2 YSYEKL. The CDR3 is made up of 15 amino acids. CDR3 protein: CASSQSQGALNEQYF. CDR3 DNA sequence: TGCGCCAGCAGCCAGTCCCAGGGGGCGCTGAACGAGCAGTACTTC.

The chain joins TRBV19 to TRBJ1-5; 7 nucleotides match TRBD1. The CDR3 has 13 residues. Germline V gene data show CDR1 as LNHDA and CDR2 as SQIVND (reference sequence). V lost 3 bases, J lost 6 bases, and 2 bases stayed unmatched. The CDR3 reads CASSIQGVQPQHF. CDR3 nucleotides: TGTGCCAGTAGTATCCAGGGGGTTCAGCCCCAGCATTTT. Variable domain in full (rest from reference TRBV19 and TRBJ1-5): DGGITQSPKYLFRKEGQNVTLSCEQNLNHDAMYWYRQDPGQGLRLIYYSQIVNDFQKGDIAEGYSVSREKKESFPLTVTSAQKNPTAFYLCASSIQGVQPQHFGDGTRLSIL.